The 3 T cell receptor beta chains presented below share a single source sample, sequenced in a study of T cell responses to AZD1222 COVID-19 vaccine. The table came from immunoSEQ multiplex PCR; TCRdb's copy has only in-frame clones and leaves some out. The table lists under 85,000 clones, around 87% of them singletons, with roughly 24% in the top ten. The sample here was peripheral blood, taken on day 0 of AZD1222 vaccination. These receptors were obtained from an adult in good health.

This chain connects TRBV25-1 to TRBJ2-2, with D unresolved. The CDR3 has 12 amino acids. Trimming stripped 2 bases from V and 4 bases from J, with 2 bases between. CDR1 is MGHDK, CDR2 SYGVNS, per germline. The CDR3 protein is CASSEPTGELFF. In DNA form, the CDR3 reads TGTGCCAGCAGTGAACCCACCGGGGAGCTGTTTTTT.

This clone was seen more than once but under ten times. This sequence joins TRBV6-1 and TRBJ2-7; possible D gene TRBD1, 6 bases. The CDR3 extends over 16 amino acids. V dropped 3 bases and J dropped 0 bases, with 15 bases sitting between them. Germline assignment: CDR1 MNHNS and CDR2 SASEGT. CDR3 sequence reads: CASSDYGTLTSYEQYF. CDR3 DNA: TGTGCCAGCAGTGACTATGGGACATTAACCTCCTACGAGCAGTACTTC.

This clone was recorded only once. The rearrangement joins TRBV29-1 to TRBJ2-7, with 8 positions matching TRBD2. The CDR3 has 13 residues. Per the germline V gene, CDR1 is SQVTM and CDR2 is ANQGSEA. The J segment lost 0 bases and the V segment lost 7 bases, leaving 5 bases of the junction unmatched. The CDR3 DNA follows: TGCAGCGCTAGCGGGCCAAGCTCCTACGAGCAGTACTTC. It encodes CSASGPSSYEQYF.